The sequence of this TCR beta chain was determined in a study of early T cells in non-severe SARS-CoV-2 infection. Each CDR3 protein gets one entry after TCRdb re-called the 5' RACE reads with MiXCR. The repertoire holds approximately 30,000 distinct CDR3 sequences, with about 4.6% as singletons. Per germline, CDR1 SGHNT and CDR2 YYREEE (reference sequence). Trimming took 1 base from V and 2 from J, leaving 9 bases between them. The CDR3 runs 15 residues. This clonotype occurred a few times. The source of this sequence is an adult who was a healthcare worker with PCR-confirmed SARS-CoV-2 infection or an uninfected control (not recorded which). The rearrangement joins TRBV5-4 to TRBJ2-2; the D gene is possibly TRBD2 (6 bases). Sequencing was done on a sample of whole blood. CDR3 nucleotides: TGTGCCAGCAGCTTGTTGGCGGGAAACACCGGGGAGCTGTTTTTT. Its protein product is CASSLLAGNTGELFF.